The next 5 T cell receptor beta chains were all read from a single sample in a study of beta chain features in type 1 diabetes. Investigators reverse transcribed all isolated RNA, so they sequenced expressed TCRB transcripts. The table came from immunoSEQ multiplex PCR; TCRdb's copy has only in-frame clones and leaves some out. The sample consists of around 330,000 clones, approximately 11% of them appearing once. The sample consisted of naive CD4+ T cells from blood. The receptor source for this set is a woman aged 30 to 39 in good health.

This clone was observed a few times. The chain joins TRBV20-1 to TRBJ2-7; no clear D. Per germline, CDR1 DFQATT and CDR2 SNEGSKA (reference sequence). The CDR3 length is 11 residues. V lost 7 bases and J 4 bases, leaving 11 bases between the germline ends. CDR3 region: CSVKKQYEQYF. In DNA, the CDR3 is TGCAGTGTCAAGAAACAATACGAGCAGTACTTC.

The chain employs TRBV2 and TRBJ2-3; 8 bases fit TRBD1. CDR3 length: 14 amino acids. V dropped 7 bases and J dropped 1; count of bases not matched to a gene: 4. The germline V gene has CDR1 SNHLY and CDR2 FYNNEI. CDR3 bases: TGTGCCAGCAACGGACAGGGAGGCACAGATACGCAGTATTTT. Translating gives CASNGQGGTDTQYF.

The sample holds a few counts of this clone. This chain links TRBV18 with TRBJ2-1; the D is unclear. V was pared by 3 bases and J by 5 bases, with 11 bases between. Germline V gene data show CDR1 as KGHSH and CDR2 as LQKENI. The CDR3 is made up of 14 amino acids. The CDR3 DNA reads TGTGCCAGCTCACCCCTTGGAGAGAACAATGAGCAGTTCTTC. Translated, it gives CASSPLGENNEQFF.

This clone was detected only a few times. The chain employs TRBV7-9 and TRBJ1-2; TRBD1 matches at 10 bases. The CDR3 is made up of 13 amino acids. Per the germline V gene, CDR1 is SEHNR and CDR2 is FQNEAQ (reference sequence). V lost 5 bases to trimming and J lost 8 bases; unmatched junction nucleotides: 5. The CDR3 DNA reads as TGTGCCAGCAGCCAAGGACAGGGGGACGGCTACACCTTC. Encoded protein: CASSQGQGDGYTF.

This clone showed up just a few times. The rearrangement joins TRBV7-9 to TRBJ2-1, with 7 nucleotides matching TRBD2. CDR3 size: 14 residues. Trimming took 5 bases from V and 0 from J; bases not matched to a gene: 1. Germline V CDR1 and CDR2: SEHNR, FQNEAQ (reference sequence). The CDR3: CASSRLASYNEQFF. In DNA form, the CDR3 reads TGTGCCAGCAGCCGACTAGCCTCCTACAATGAGCAGTTCTTC.